This TCR beta chain was recorded in a study of T cell responses to AZD1222 COVID-19 vaccine. General study points: A mostly white British donor set with more females was recruited, and clonal diversity was possibly underestimated.

Profiling relied on immunoSEQ multiplex PCR, and the TCRdb table lists in-frame clones only, not all of them. The data show tens of thousands of clones, about 92% seen once. The CDR3 runs 15 residues. Trimming cost V 3 bases and J 3 bases, with 12 bases left between them. CDR1 and CDR2 (germline): LGHDT, YNNKEL (reference sequence). Comments on this clone: Its antigen remains unidentified.

The receptor's source is an adult in good health. The specimen was peripheral blood, collected on day 0 of AZD1222 vaccination. The genes are TRBV3-1 (or the pseudogene TRBV3-2) and TRBJ2-1; TRBD2 might be the D (6 bases). Here the CDR3 DNA reads TGTGCCAGCAGCCATGTAGCGGATGGCTACAATGAGCAGTTCTTC. Amino acid sequence: CASSHVADGYNEQFF.